The clone carrying this T cell receptor beta chain was detected only once. Its antigen is unknown. Naive CD8 cells lacked CD45RO, underwent positive selection for CCR7 and left out terminally differentiated effector memory CD45RA+ cells. An approximately 200 ng quantity of DNA, 30,000 to 35,000 T cell genomes, went into the sorted-subset replicate PCRs. Libraries were prepared by immunoSEQ multiplex PCR; TCRdb keeps only in-frame clonotypes and omits some of them. Among approximately 2,000,000 clones listed, roughly 95% were seen once. This sample stems from a study of shared clonotypes between healthy human individuals. Study conclusions and caveats: Shared across several donors were 4% to 6% of the naive CD4 clonotypes. Limitation of the genetic and exposure-history diversity represented came from the few donors.

V trimming: 5 bases; J trimming: 3 bases; junction bases outside the gene matches: 6. The CDR3 is 16 amino acids. Germline V gene sequence: CDR1 SEHNR, CDR2 FQNEAQ (reference sequence). This chain links TRBV7-9 with TRBJ2-1; 11 bases line up with TRBD1. The TCR originated in a man between 18 and 35 years old in good health. Some clones in this sample may be carry-over from other donors' samples. The sample was naive CD8+ T cells from PBMCs. CDR3 amino acids: CASSLGGQGDYNEQFF. As DNA, the CDR3 is TGTGCCAGCAGCCTTGGGGGACAGGGGGACTACAATGAGCAGTTCTTC. The full variable domain, rest sourced from reference TRBV7-9 and TRBJ2-1, is DTGVSQNPRHKITKRGQNVTFRCDPISEHNRLYWYRQTLGQGPEFLTYFQNEAQLEKSRLLSDRFSAERPKGSFSTLEIQRTEQGDSAMYLCASSLGGQGDYNEQFFGPGTRLTVL.